Below, 10 T cell receptor beta chains from the same sample are listed, as sequenced in a study of regulatory T cells in long-lasting Graves disease. Time point reported: newly diagnosed GD, antithyroid drugs for less than 3 months. From RNA extracted from PBMCs, the TCR library was made. For TCR beta, libraries came from iRepertoire HTBI primers and Arm-PCR of CDR3 regions. TCRdb re-called the multiplex PCR reads through MiXCR, storing one row per CDR3 protein. Of under 450,000 distinct CDR3 sequences in the sample, roughly 15% were seen once. Another study also made use of these data, one on T cells in Graves' hyperthyroidism and ophthalmopathy.

The sample here was peripheral blood mononuclear cells (PBMCs), taken at new diagnosis, from a patient treated with antithyroid drugs. The receptors come from a young woman with Graves disease.

The V gene is TRBV7-9, the J gene TRBJ1-4; D gene uncertain. This CDR3 has 15 amino acids. Germline loops: CDR1 SEHNR, CDR2 FQNEAQ (reference sequence). Trimming stripped 1 base from V and 5 bases from J, with 11 bases between. The chain's CDR3 is CASSLGGGKNEKLFF. In DNA form, the CDR3 reads TGTGCCAGCAGCTTAGGCGGCGGAAAAAATGAAAAACTGTTTTTT. Complete variable domain (other parts from reference TRBV7-9 and TRBJ1-4): DTGVSQNPRHKITKRGQNVTFRCDPISEHNRLYWYRQTLGQGPEFLTYFQNEAQLEKSRLLSDRFSAERPKGSFSTLEIQRTEQGDSAMYLCASSLGGGKNEKLFFGSGTQLSVL.

In this sample, this clonotype turned up a few times. The chain recombines TRBV9 with TRBJ2-4; D unclear. CDR1 and CDR2 from the germline V gene are SGDLS and YYNGEE. Trimming cost V 0 bases and J 9 bases, with 10 bases left between them. CDR3 length equals 13 residues. The CDR3 is CASSVDLGSIQYF. In DNA, the CDR3 is TGTGCCAGCAGCGTAGATCTGGGGTCCATTCAGTACTTC.

There are many counts of this clonotype. V is TRBV7-3 and J is TRBJ2-1; tentative D call: TRBD2 (5 bases). CDR1 SGHTA and CDR2 FQGTGA come from the germline V gene. The germline V and J ends were trimmed by 2 bases and 1 base, with 9 bases remaining between them. CDR3 length: 15 residues. The CDR3 coding sequence is TGTGCCAGCAGCTTAGATAGCGTGTCCTACAATGAGCAGTTCTTC. Protein product: CASSLDSVSYNEQFF.

This clonotype has ten or more counts. The chain carries TRBV12-3 or TRBV12-4 and TRBJ2-7; 8 bases match TRBD2. After removal of 1 base from V and 6 bases from J, the junction contained 14 bases not matched to a gene. The CDR3 consists of 17 residues. CDR3 sequence: CASSLGAGVSLFFEQYF. DNA of the CDR3: TGTGCCAGCAGTTTAGGAGCGGGAGTTTCCCTCTTCTTCGAGCAGTACTTC.

This clonotype was recorded many times. The chain carries TRBV5-6 and TRBJ2-5, with D possibly being TRBD2 (5 bases). V was cut by 0 bases and J by 2 bases, with 8 bases left in between. Germline V gene sequence: CDR1 SGHDT, CDR2 YYEEEE. This CDR3 has 14 residues. CDR3 loop: CASSLVTGQETQYF. In DNA, the CDR3 is TGTGCCAGCAGCTTGGTGACGGGGCAAGAGACCCAGTACTTC. Supplemented by reference TRBV5-6 and TRBJ2-5, the full variable domain reads DAGVTQSPTHLIKTRGQQVTLRCSPKSGHDTVSWYQQALGQGPQFIFQYYEEEERQRGNFPDRFSGHQFPNYSSELNVNALLLGDSALYLCASSLVTGQETQYFGPGTRLLVL.

The chain couples TRBV6-2 or TRBV6-3 to TRBJ1-1, with D maybe TRBD1 (6 bases). Germline lookup yields CDR1 MNHEY and CDR2 SVGEGT. Trimming took 6 bases from V and 0 from J, leaving 11 bases between them. This CDR3 comprises 14 residues. This CDR3 is CASRKTGLNTEAFF. The CDR3 DNA is TGTGCCAGCAGAAAAACAGGGTTGAACACTGAAGCTTTCTTT.

The chain recombines TRBV12-5 with TRBJ1-6, with 7 bases that match TRBD1. Germline CDR1 LGHNT, CDR2 FRNRAP. The CDR3 runs to 18 residues. V lost 5 bases to trimming and J lost 7 bases; unmatched junction nucleotides: 17. The CDR3 loop is CASGMPQTGPLLNSPLHF. CDR3 nucleotide sequence: TGTGCTAGTGGTATGCCACAGACAGGGCCTCTCCTAAATTCACCCCTCCACTTT.

At least ten counts were recorded for this clonotype. This chain connects TRBV29-1 to TRBJ2-7; 9 bases agree with TRBD2. CDR1 is SQVTM, CDR2 ANQGSEA, per germline. With V trimmed by 1 base and J by 5 bases, 6 bases remained unmatched. CDR3 length: 14 residues. The CDR3 reads CSVEVAGVGDEQYF. CDR3 in DNA: TGCAGCGTTGAAGTAGCGGGAGTGGGGGACGAGCAGTACTTC.

This clonotype was detected once. The rearrangement joins TRBV11-2 to TRBJ2-3; perhaps D is TRBD1 or TRBD2 (6 bases each). The CDR3 runs to 16 residues. CDR1 and CDR2 from the germline V gene are SGHAT and FQNNGV. Trimming removed 0 bases at V and 4 bases at J, with 14 bases between. This CDR3 reads CASSLDHGGPSDTQYF. CDR3 nucleotide sequence: TGTGCCAGCAGCTTAGATCATGGGGGGCCCTCAGATACGCAGTATTTT.

The chain carries TRBV6-2 or TRBV6-3 and TRBJ1-2; D not certain. Germline V gene data show CDR1 as MNHEY and CDR2 as SVGEGT. The CDR3 runs 13 residues. Trimming left V 8 bases short and J 4 bases short, with 14 bases between. This chain's CDR3 is CASDPVRSYGYTF. The CDR3 coding sequence is TGTGCCAGCGACCCCGTCAGGAGCTATGGCTACACCTTC.